The 4 T cell receptor beta chains in this list originate from one sample, sequenced in a study of T cells in localized non-small cell lung cancer. Libraries were prepared by immunoSEQ multiplex PCR; TCRdb keeps only in-frame clonotypes and omits some of them. Here the sample spans about 31,000 clones, roughly 94% being singletons. Source: peripheral blood, taken before any cancer treatment. These receptors were collected from a woman aged 35 to 69 with stage I lung adenocarcinoma.

The gene calls are TRBV5-1 and TRBJ1-1; D may be TRBD1 (6 bases). This CDR3 region has 15 residues. From germline, CDR1 is SGHRS and CDR2 YFSETQ. V was trimmed by 0 bases and J by 3 bases, leaving 12 bases between them. CDR3 nucleotide sequence: TGCGCCAGCAGCTTGGCCCCACAGGGAGACACTGAAGCTTTCTTT. Its protein is CASSLAPQGDTEAFF. Filled out from reference TRBV5-1 and TRBJ1-1, the complete variable domain reads KAGVTQTPRYLIKTRGQQVTLSCSPISGHRSVSWYQQTPGQGLQFLFEYFSETQRNKGNFPGRFSGRQFSNSRSEMNVSTLELGDSALYLCASSLAPQGDTEAFFGQGTRLTVV.

The CDR3 DNA reads TGCGCCAGCAGCCAAGATCTAGTCACCGGACGGAATGAAAAACTGTTTTTT. Protein: CASSQDLVTGRNEKLFF. This chain connects TRBV4-3 to TRBJ1-4; D not resolved. Germline CDR1 and CDR2: LGHNA and YSLEER. There are 17 residues in the CDR3. V dropped 0 bases and J dropped 5 bases, with 16 bases sitting between them.

This chain joins TRBV5-6 and TRBJ2-5; D is ambiguous. The CDR3 loop spans 16 amino acids. Germline loops: CDR1 SGHDT, CDR2 YYEEEE. The V gene lost 4 bases and the J gene lost 4 bases, with 20 bases spanning the gap. The CDR3 loop reads CASSNLAAGSVETQYF. In DNA, the CDR3 is TGTGCCAGCAGCAATCTCGCCGCTGGGTCGGTAGAGACCCAGTACTTC.

This clone was seen once. The chain has TRBV7-2 and TRBJ2-3; D is possibly TRBD2 (5 bases). Germline V CDR1 and CDR2: SGHTA, FQGNSA. The V end was cut by 4 bases, the J end by 3 bases, with 5 bases between. This CDR3 comprises 12 residues. CDR3 coding DNA: TGTGCCAGCAGCTCGGGGACAGATACGCAGTATTTT. Amino acids: CASSSGTDTQYF.